This T cell receptor (beta chain) originates from a study of blood T cell repertoires in COVID-19. Background on the study: Acute-phase and convalescent COVID-19 samples originated in the United States, Italy and Spain. Sources were T cells, B-cell-depleted T cells, or PBMCs; the material itself was cDNA or gDNA.

Authors' methods: Reference gene primer amplification yielded estimated nucleated cell counts. Sequencing was performed with immunoSEQ multiplex PCR; in TCRdb, only in-frame clones are kept and a portion is missing. V and J calls and clone size are as listed in that table; D and trimming were resolved from the DNA. Here the sample spans roughly 230,000 clones, more than 75% being singletons. V dropped 8 bases and J dropped 13; count of bases not matched to a gene: 18. Germline lookup yields CDR1 MNHEY and CDR2 SVGAGI. The CDR3 runs 15 residues. Specimen: peripheral blood. The chain has TRBV6-5 and TRBJ2-1, with TRBD1 matching over 9 bases. The TCR sequence derives from a middle-aged man with acute or convalescent COVID-19. Here the CDR3 reads CASHSGTGNRFFQFF. In nucleotides, the CDR3 is TGTGCCAGCCATTCCGGGACAGGGAACCGTTTTTTTCAGTTCTTC.